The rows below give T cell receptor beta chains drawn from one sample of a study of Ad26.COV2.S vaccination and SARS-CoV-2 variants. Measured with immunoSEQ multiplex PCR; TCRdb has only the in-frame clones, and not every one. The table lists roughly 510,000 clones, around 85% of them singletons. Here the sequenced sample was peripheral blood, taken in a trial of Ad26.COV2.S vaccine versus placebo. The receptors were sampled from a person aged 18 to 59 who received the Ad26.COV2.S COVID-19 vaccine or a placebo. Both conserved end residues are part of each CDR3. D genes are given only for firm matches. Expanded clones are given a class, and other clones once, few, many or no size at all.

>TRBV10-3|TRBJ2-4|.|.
TGTGCCATCAGTGAGGGCGGTGACCTTGGCAAAAACATTCAGTACTTC
CAISEGGDLGKNIQYF
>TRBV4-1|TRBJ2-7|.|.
TGCGCCAGCAGCCAAGATCAAGGCTTCGAGCAGTACTTC
CASSQDQGFEQYF
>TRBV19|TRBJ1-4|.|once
TGTGCCAGTACCTTCCAGGGGAAAAGTGAAAAACTGTTTTTT
CASTFQGKSEKLFF
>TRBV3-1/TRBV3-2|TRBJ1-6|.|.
TGTGCCAGCAGACGCAGGGACTCACCCCTCCACTTT
CASRRRDSPLHF
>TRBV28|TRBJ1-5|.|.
TGTGCCAGCGAGGGGACGAATATTCCTCTCGGACCCCAGCATTTT
CASEGTNIPLGPQHF
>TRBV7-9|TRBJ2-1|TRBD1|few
TGTGCCAGTGGCCGACAGGGGGGATTTCATGGCAATGAGCAGTTCTTC
CASGRQGGFHGNEQFF
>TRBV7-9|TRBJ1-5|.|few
TGTGCCAGCAGCTTCCAGGGGTTAGGTCAGCCCCAGCATTTT
CASSFQGLGQPQHF
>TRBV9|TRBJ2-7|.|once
TGTGCCAGCAGTCCCCGGGGCGGCCCCTACGAGCAGTACTTC
CASSPRGGPYEQYF
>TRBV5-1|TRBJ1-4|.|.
TGCGCCAGCAGAAGAGTAGGGACTACTAATGAAAAACTGTTTTTT
CASRRVGTTNEKLFF
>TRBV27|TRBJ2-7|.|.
TGTGCCAGCAGCCAGCTGGGACCATCCTACGAGCAGTACTTC
CASSQLGPSYEQYF
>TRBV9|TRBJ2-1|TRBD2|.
TGTGCCAGCAGCCCGACTAGCGGGAGCGCCAATGAGCAGTTCTTC
CASSPTSGSANEQFF
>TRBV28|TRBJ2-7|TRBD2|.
TGTGCCAGCAGGGCTAGCGGGAGTTACGAGCAGTACTTC
CASRASGSYEQYF
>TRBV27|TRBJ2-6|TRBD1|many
TGTGCCAGCAGTCCATCGGGGACAGGGGGCTCTGGGGCCAACGTCCTGACTTTC
CASSPSGTGGSGANVLTF
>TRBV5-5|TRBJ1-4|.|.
TGTGCCAGCAGCTTGGGGGCAGTTAATGAAAAACTGTTTTTT
CASSLGAVNEKLFF
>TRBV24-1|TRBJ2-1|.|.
TGTGCCACCTCGTCTGGAGGGGGAAACGAGAATGAGCAGTTCTTC
CATSSGGGNENEQFF
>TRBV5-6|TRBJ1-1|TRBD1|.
TGTGCCAGCAGCTCAGAGGACAGGGGTACTGAAGCTTTCTTT
CASSSEDRGTEAFF
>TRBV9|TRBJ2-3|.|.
TGTGCCAGCAGCCCCCCCCAAGGGGCAGGGATAGCAGATACGCAGTATTTT
CASSPPQGAGIADTQYF
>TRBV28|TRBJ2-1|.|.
TGTGCCAGCAGTTTCCTAGGACAGAGGGAGCAGTTCTTC
CASSFLGQREQFF
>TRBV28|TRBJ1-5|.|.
TGTGCCAGCGAGGTTATGCGCAATCAGCCCCAGCATTTT
CASEVMRNQPQHF
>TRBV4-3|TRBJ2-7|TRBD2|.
TGCGCCAGCAGCCCGAGACCTAGCGGTACCTCCTACGAGCAGTACTTC
CASSPRPSGTSYEQYF
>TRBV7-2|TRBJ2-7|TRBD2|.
TGTGCCAGCAGCTTAGGGGGGGGAGGATGGGACGAGCAGTACTTC
CASSLGGGGWDEQYF
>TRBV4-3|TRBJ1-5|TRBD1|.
TGCGCCAGCAGCCAAGAGTGGCAGGGGGATTTTCCCCAGCATTTT
CASSQEWQGDFPQHF
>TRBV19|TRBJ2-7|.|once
TGTGCCAGTAGTACACAGGGGAGGGAGCAGTACTTC
CASSTQGREQYF
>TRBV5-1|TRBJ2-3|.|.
TGCGCCAGCAGCTCCAGTCTAGATACGCAGTATTTT
CASSSSLDTQYF
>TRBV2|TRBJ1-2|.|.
TGTGCCAGGGTGTATGAGGGCTACACCTTC
CARVYEGYTF
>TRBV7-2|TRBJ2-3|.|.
TGTGCCAGCAGGACCCGGGGGAGATCCACAGATACGCAGTATTTT
CASRTRGRSTDTQYF
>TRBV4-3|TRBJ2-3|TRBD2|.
TGCGCCAGCAGCCAAGAACCAGCGGGAGTAGATACGCAGTATTTT
CASSQEPAGVDTQYF
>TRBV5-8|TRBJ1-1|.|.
TGTGCCAGCAGCTTGTCCGTGACACTCTGGGGCACTGAAGCTTTCTTT
CASSLSVTLWGTEAFF
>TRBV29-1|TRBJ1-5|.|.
TGCAGCGTGGGGGGCAGGGTTGATCAGCCCCAGCATTTT
CSVGGRVDQPQHF
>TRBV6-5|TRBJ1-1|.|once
TGTGCCAGCAGTACCAAGGCCAGAACGAGGGCTTTCTTT
CASSTKARTRAFF
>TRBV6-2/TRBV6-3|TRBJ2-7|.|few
TGTGCCAGCAGTTACTCTTACAGTGTACGCTACGAGCAGTACTTC
CASSYSYSVRYEQYF
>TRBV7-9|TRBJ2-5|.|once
TGTGCCAGCAGCGAGTCGACTACTTTCCAAGAGACCCAGTACTTC
CASSESTTFQETQYF
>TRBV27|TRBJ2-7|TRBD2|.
TGTGCCAGCAGACCAGCGGGAGGCTACGAGCAGTACTTC
CASRPAGGYEQYF
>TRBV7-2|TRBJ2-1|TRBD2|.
TGTGCCAGCAGCGCTTCTAGCGGGGTCAATGAGCAGTTCTTC
CASSASSGVNEQFF
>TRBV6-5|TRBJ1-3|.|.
TGTGCCAGCAGATACCGGGACACGGGAAACACCATATATTTT
CASRYRDTGNTIYF
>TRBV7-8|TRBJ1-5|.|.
TGTGCCAGCTCCAGCCGGGCCCTGCTTAATCAGCCCCAGCATTTT
CASSSRALLNQPQHF
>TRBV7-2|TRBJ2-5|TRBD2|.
TGTGCCAGCAGCAAGGGAGGGGCGCGGGAGACCCAGTACTTC
CASSKGGARETQYF
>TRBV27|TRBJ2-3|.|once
TGTGCCAGCAGTTGGAAGCGGGTGACGAGCGATACGCAGTATTTT
CASSWKRVTSDTQYF
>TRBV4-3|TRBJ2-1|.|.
TGCGCCAGCAGCCAAGAGGTGAGGAATGAGCAGTTCTTC
CASSQEVRNEQFF
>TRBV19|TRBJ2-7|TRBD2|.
TGTGCCAGTAGTATGCAACTAGCGGGAGGAAGCCACGAGCAGTACTTC
CASSMQLAGGSHEQYF
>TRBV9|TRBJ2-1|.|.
TGTGCCAGCAGCGTGGACCCAATGAATGAGCAGTTCTTC
CASSVDPMNEQFF
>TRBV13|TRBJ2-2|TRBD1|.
TGTGCCAGCAGCCCTAGGATCAGGGGGCTCGGGGAGCTGTTTTTT
CASSPRIRGLGELFF
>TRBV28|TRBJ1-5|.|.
TGTGCCAGCAGTTTTAGCAGGGGTAGCAATCAGCCCCAGCATTTT
CASSFSRGSNQPQHF
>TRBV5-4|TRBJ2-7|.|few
TGTGCCAGCAGCTTGGGACTTTCCCCTACGAGCGAGCAGTACTTC
CASSLGLSPTSEQYF
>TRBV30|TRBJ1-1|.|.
TGTGCCTGGAGGGGAGGGGGTGAAGCTTTCTTT
CAWRGGGEAFF
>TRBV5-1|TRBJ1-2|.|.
TGCGCCAGCAGCCCCCAGGCCCTCGGGGGCTATGGCTACACCTTC
CASSPQALGGYGYTF
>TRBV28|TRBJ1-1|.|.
TGTGCCAGCAGTTTGGGCGGGGCCGGAGCGGCTGAAGCTTTCTTT
CASSLGGAGAAEAFF
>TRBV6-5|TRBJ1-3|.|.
TGTGCCAGCGCCAGGGGAACAAGCTCTGGAAACACCATATATTTT
CASARGTSSGNTIYF
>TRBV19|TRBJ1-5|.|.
TGTGCCAGCGCGGACGGCGTTTGGAGCAATCAGCCCCAGCATTTT
CASADGVWSNQPQHF
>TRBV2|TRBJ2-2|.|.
TGTGCCAGCGTCCCGGGACCAATGAACACCGGGGAGCTGTTTTTT
CASVPGPMNTGELFF
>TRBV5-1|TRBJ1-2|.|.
TGCGCCAGCAGCTTGGGGAGCCAAGCGGGCTATGGCTACACCTTC
CASSLGSQAGYGYTF
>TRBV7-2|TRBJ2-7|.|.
TGTGCCAGCAGCTCCCTTGGCGGGGGCCCCTACGAGCAGTACTTC
CASSSLGGGPYEQYF
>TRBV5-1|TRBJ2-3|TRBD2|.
TGCGCCAGCAGCTTTAGCGGGAGGCTGGCAGATACGCAGTATTTT
CASSFSGRLADTQYF
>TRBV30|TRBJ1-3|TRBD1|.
TGTGCCGGCACCCCGGACAGGTCCTCTGGAAACACCATATATTTT
CAGTPDRSSGNTIYF